One sample yielded the 10 T cell receptor beta chains listed below, sequenced in a study of T cell repertoires in cytomegalovirus infection. Their antigen targets remain unknown. TCRdb re-derived calls from the reads in MiXCR, one entry per CDR3 protein. The table lists 95,000 to 150,000 distinct CDR3 sequences, approximately 30% of them singletons. Sample: CD8+ T cells from cultured PBMCs, taken from culture after CMV antigen stimulation. The receptors shown here come from a human donor in good health (CMV status not recorded). Some clones in this sample may be carry-over from other donors' samples.

The rearrangement uses TRBV6-6 and TRBJ1-2; D is unresolved. CDR3 length: 14 residues. V was clipped by 4 bases and J by 2 bases, with 11 bases between them. CDR1 MNHNY and CDR2 SVGAGI come from the germline V gene (reference sequence). CDR3 nucleotide sequence: TGTGCCAGCAGTTTCAAGGCGGAGAACTATGGCTACACCTTC. Its translation: CASSFKAENYGYTF.

The chain has TRBV7-9 and TRBJ1-5; weak D call: TRBD1 (5 bases). The V end lost 7 bases, the J end lost 4 bases, and 14 bases lay between the germline ends. The CDR3 spans 14 residues. Per germline, CDR1 SEHNR and CDR2 FQNEAQ (reference sequence). The CDR3 sequence is CASTQTGVNQPQHF. CDR3 in DNA: TGTGCCAGCACCCAAACAGGAGTAAATCAGCCCCAGCATTTT.

The table lists this clonotype with a count of one. The gene calls are TRBV6-2 or TRBV6-3 and TRBJ1-1; D is uncertain. CDR3 size: 10 residues. Trimming cost V 8 bases and J 3 bases, with 4 bases left between them. Germline-derived CDR1 and CDR2 are MNHEY and SVGEGT. The CDR3 reads CASGDTEAFF. The CDR3 DNA reads TGTGCCAGCGGCGACACTGAAGCTTTCTTT.

This clonotype was seen a handful of times. The CDR3 nucleotides read TGCGCCAGCAGCTTCGGGGAAAGCTCTGGAAACACCATATATTTT. Translated: CASSFGESSGNTIYF. The rearrangement links TRBV4-1 to TRBJ1-3, with no clear D. V was trimmed by 5 bases and J by 0 bases, leaving 11 bases between them. Germline assignment: CDR1 MGHRA and CDR2 YSYEKL. The CDR3 is 15 residues long.

This clonotype was detected only a few times. This chain joins TRBV11-2 and TRBJ1-1, with 7 bases identical to TRBD1. The CDR3 length is 13 residues. V was pared by 10 bases and J by 0 bases, with 5 bases of the junction left unmatched. Per the germline V gene, CDR1 is SGHAT and CDR2 is FQNNGV. The CDR3 DNA reads TGTGCCATCAGGGGACAGATGAACACTGAAGCTTTCTTT. Its translation is CAIRGQMNTEAFF.

This clonotype was counted a few times. The chain employs TRBV7-9 and TRBJ1-1, with TRBD1 matching over 9 bases. The V segment lost 5 bases and the J segment 4 bases; nucleotides outside the gene matches: 11. The CDR3 consists of 16 residues. Germline CDR1 and CDR2: SEHNR and FQNEAQ (reference sequence). This chain's CDR3 is CASSGQGRDHGTEAFF. Written as DNA, the CDR3 is TGTGCCAGCAGCGGACAGGGGAGGGACCATGGCACTGAAGCTTTCTTT.

This clonotype has at least ten counts. The chain is built from TRBV11-2 and TRBJ1-2, with 12 bases fitting TRBD1. Trimming at V came to 2 bases and at J to 1 base, leaving 11 bases not matched to a gene. Germline V lookup: CDR1 SGHAT, CDR2 FQNNGV. The CDR3 consists of 19 residues. CDR3 in amino acids: CASSLRGDRGLQINYGYTF. In DNA, the CDR3 is TGTGCCAGCAGCTTAAGGGGGGACAGGGGGCTCCAGATTAACTATGGCTACACCTTC. Looking up the rest from reference TRBV11-2 and TRBJ1-2 gives the full variable domain: EAGVAQSPRYKIIEKRQSVAFWCNPISGHATLYWYQQILGQGPKLLIQFQNNGVVDDSQLPKDRFSAERLKGVDSTLKIQPAKLEDSAVYLCASSLRGDRGLQINYGYTFGSGTRLTVV.

In this sample, this clonotype turned up a few times. The chain carries TRBV28 and TRBJ2-5; D may be TRBD1 (6 bases). The CDR3 extends over 15 amino acids. CDR1 is MDHEN, CDR2 SYDVKM, per germline. The V and J ends lost 3 bases and 0 bases respectively, with 11 bases between them. The CDR3 region is CASSLGTLYQETQYF. The CDR3 bases are TGTGCCAGCAGTTTGGGGACACTCTACCAAGAGACCCAGTACTTC.

This clonotype was detected a few times. The chain has TRBV27 and TRBJ1-1; the match to TRBD1 covers 10 bases. The length of the CDR3 is 14 residues. Germline-derived CDR1 and CDR2 are MNHEY and SMNVEV (reference sequence). J was trimmed by 6 bases and V by 5 bases; bases with no gene match: 6. The CDR3: CASSQWTGGSEAFF. The CDR3, as DNA: TGTGCCAGCAGTCAATGGACAGGGGGTTCTGAAGCTTTCTTT.

This clonotype was seen many times. The V gene is TRBV27, the J gene TRBJ1-1, with unresolved D. Germline loops: CDR1 MNHEY, CDR2 SMNVEV (reference sequence). With 6 bases removed from V and 2 bases from J, the gap between germline ends came to 10 bases. This CDR3 is 13 amino acids long. The CDR3 here is CASSLGPNTEAFF. The DNA for the CDR3 is TGTGCCAGCAGCTTAGGCCCTAACACTGAAGCTTTCTTT.